Listed here are 10 T cell receptor beta chains from one sample, sequenced in a study of T cells in Graves' hyperthyroidism and ophthalmopathy. From RNA transcripts, TCR beta CDR3 regions were amplified. Carried out on the TCR CDR3, a first-round RT-PCR used the HTBI primer set. TCRdb reprocessed the multiplex PCR reads via MiXCR and lists one record per CDR3 protein. The sample records approximately 210,000 distinct CDR3 sequences, roughly 15% being singletons. The specimen was blood. These receptors were taken from a middle-aged man with Graves' hyperthyroidism.

The chain employs TRBV5-4 and TRBJ1-1, with 8 nucleotides matching TRBD1. Per germline, CDR1 SGHNT and CDR2 YYREEE (reference sequence). V lost 4 bases and J lost 5; bases outside the gene matches: 16. The CDR3 is 17 amino acids. CDR3 residues: CASSPLRTGSMGTEAFF. The DNA of the CDR3 is TGTGCCAGCAGCCCACTCCGGACAGGGTCGATGGGGACTGAAGCTTTCTTT.

A note on this clonotype: A much larger clone sits a single nucleotide away, making a read error possible. The V call is TRBV20-1, the J call TRBJ2-7; D uncertain. CDR3 length: 13 residues. Germline CDR1 DFQATT, CDR2 SNEGSKA (reference sequence). The ends were cut back, 5 bases at V and 6 bases at J, with 17 bases in the middle. CDR3 in amino acids: CSAAAAHLCEQYF. CDR3 nucleotides: TGCAGTGCTGCGGCGGCACACCTCTGCGAGCAGTACTTC.

The gene calls are TRBV20-1 and TRBJ1-2, with D maybe TRBD1 (5 bases). The germline gives CDR1 DFQATT, CDR2 SNEGSKA (reference sequence). The CDR3 consists of 13 residues. Between the trimmed V and J ends, which lost 4 bases and 5 bases, there was a span of 14 bases. The CDR3, as DNA: TGCAGTGCTACGCCAGGGTATCAGTATGGCTACACCTTC. Translating it yields CSATPGYQYGYTF.

The chain links TRBV12-3 or TRBV12-4 to TRBJ2-1; 9 bases agree with TRBD1. V shed 6 bases and J 0 bases; nucleotides not matched to a gene: 6. The CDR3 runs 16 residues. The CDR3 coding sequence is TGTGCCAGCAGGGGTAGGGACAGGGACTCCTACAATGAGCAGTTCTTC. Translated, it gives CASRGRDRDSYNEQFF.

The V and J genes are TRBV20-1 and TRBJ2-3; TRBD2 agrees at 12 bases. Unmatched junction bases numbered 11, after V lost 4 bases and J lost 3 bases. The CDR3 length is 17 residues. The V gene's germline CDR1 is DFQATT and CDR2 SNEGSKA (reference sequence). The CDR3 DNA reads TGCAGTGCTAAACACCCACTAGCGGGAGGAAGTACAGATACGCAGTATTTT. Protein sequence: CSAKHPLAGGSTDTQYF.

This clonotype was recorded a few times. This chain joins TRBV7-9 and TRBJ2-1, with 8 nucleotides matching TRBD2. With V trimmed by 8 bases and J by 4 bases, 7 bases remained unmatched. The CDR3 length is 14 residues. The germline CDR1 and CDR2 sequences are SEHNR and FQNEAQ (reference sequence). This chain's CDR3 is CASAGTREYNEQFF. CDR3 bases: TGTGCCAGCGCCGGGACTAGGGAATACAATGAGCAGTTCTTC.

In its sample, this clonotype was seen many times. The chain combines TRBV20-1 with TRBJ2-7, with D uncertain. The CDR3 contains 15 residues. Trimming pared 0 bases from V and 3 bases from J, leaving 15 bases between. From germline, CDR1 is DFQATT and CDR2 SNEGSKA (reference sequence). As DNA, the CDR3 is TGCAGTGCTAGAGATAGGTCACTGTCCGACTACGAGCAGTACTTC. Its protein product is CSARDRSLSDYEQYF.

This clonotype has a handful of counts. Here the CDR3 DNA reads TGTGCCAGCAGTGACCAACTAGCGGGATCAACGCAGTATTTT. Translated: CASSDQLAGSTQYF. The J gene is TRBJ2-3, the V gene TRBV6-1, with 10 bases lining up with TRBD2. The germline V gene encodes CDR1 MNHNS and CDR2 SASEGT. V lost 3 bases, J lost 9 bases, and 6 bases stayed unmatched. The CDR3 length is 14 residues.

The chain employs TRBV2 and TRBJ2-7, with TRBD2 matching 8 bases. V gave up 2 bases and J gave up 3 bases; unmatched junction bases: 21. The germline V gene encodes CDR1 SNHLY and CDR2 FYNNEI. The CDR3 length is 20 residues. This chain's CDR3 is CASSEYWDLPPGGGSYEQYF. DNA of the CDR3: TGTGCCAGCAGTGAATATTGGGACTTGCCACCGGGGGGGGGGAGCTACGAGCAGTACTTC. The whole variable domain, filled in from reference TRBV2 and TRBJ2-7, reads EPEVTQTPSHQVTQMGQEVILRCVPISNHLYFYWYRQILGQKVEFLVSFYNNEISEKSEIFDDQFSVERPDGSNFTLKIRSTKLEDSAMYFCASSEYWDLPPGGGSYEQYFGPGTRLTVT.

The chain joins TRBV29-1 to TRBJ2-3, with 7 positions matching TRBD2. The germline CDR1 and CDR2 sequences are SQVTM and ANQGSEA. The CDR3 is 13 amino acids. CDR3: CTTSTGGIDTQYF. The CDR3 DNA reads as TGCACCACCTCCACGGGAGGAATAGATACGCAGTATTTT.